This T cell receptor beta chain was recovered during a study of blood T cell repertoires in COVID-19. Study-wide background: Researchers got acute and convalescent COVID-19 samples from the United States, Italy and Spain. Sample material is recorded as cDNA or gDNA derived from T cells, B-cell-depleted T cells, or PBMCs.

This CDR3 is built from 17 residues. Germline V lookup: CDR1 LNHNV, CDR2 YYDKDF (reference sequence). J was trimmed by 3 bases and V by 0 bases; bases with no gene match: 4. Original methodology: Amplification of reference gene primers provided the estimated nucleated cell counts. The repertoire was sequenced with immunoSEQ multiplex PCR; TCRdb's copy has only in-frame clones and lacks some. V, J and clone size are those of that table, while D and trimming were read from the DNA. Among about 26,000 clones listed, around 90% were seen once. This TCR was recovered from a human donor in a cohort sampled during active COVID-19. V and J are TRBV15 and TRBJ2-7; 14 nucleotides match TRBD2. Sequencing used peripheral blood. The DNA of the CDR3 is TGTGCCACCAGCAGAGAAGGGGGACTAGCGGGAGACTACGAGCAGTACTTC. It codes for CATSREGGLAGDYEQYF.